This T cell receptor beta chain was recovered during a study of T cell responses to AZD1222 COVID-19 vaccine. Looked up from germline, CDR1 is LNHDA and CDR2 is SQIVND (reference sequence). There are 17 residues in the CDR3. V lost 6 bases, J lost 9 bases, and 27 bases lay in between. Assay: immunoSEQ multiplex PCR; the TCRdb copy retains only in-frame clones and omits some. The data contain about 160,000 clones, around 90% of them singletons. The source of this sequence is an adult in good health. Specimen: peripheral blood, collected on day 0 of MenACWY control vaccination. This chain joins TRBV19 and TRBJ1-5; maybe TRBD1 (5 bases). DNA of the CDR3: TGTGCCAGTAGCCATACGCGGTCAGGGACCTCTTGGCGGCCCCAGCATTTT. As protein: CASSHTRSGTSWRPQHF. Using reference TRBV19 and TRBJ1-5 for the parts outside the CDR3, the full variable domain is DGGITQSPKYLFRKEGQNVTLSCEQNLNHDAMYWYRQDPGQGLRLIYYSQIVNDFQKGDIAEGYSVSREKKESFPLTVTSAQKNPTAFYLCASSHTRSGTSWRPQHFGDGTRLSIL.